The next 10 T cell receptor beta chains were all read from a single sample in a study of shared clonotypes between healthy human individuals. Profiling relied on immunoSEQ multiplex PCR, and the TCRdb table lists in-frame clones only, not all of them. This sample has 450,000 to 500,000 clones, with approximately 82% found just once. The sequenced sample was PBMCs. The receptor set was obtained from a woman aged 40-49 years in good health. Some clones in this sample may be carry-over from other donors' samples.

The table lists this clone with a few counts. The genes are TRBV30 and TRBJ2-2, with 9 bases aligning to TRBD2. Unmatched junction bases numbered 7, after V lost 2 bases and J lost 3 bases. The CDR3 is 16 residues long. Per germline, CDR1 GTSNPN and CDR2 SVGIG (reference sequence). In nucleotides, the CDR3 is TGTGCCTGGAGTCCCGGGACTAGCCCCGACACCGGGGAGCTGTTTTTT. This encodes CAWSPGTSPDTGELFF.

This clone was seen repeatedly, ten times or more. The rearrangement uses TRBV6-1 and TRBJ1-3, with TRBD1 matching over 10 bases. CDR3 size: 15 residues. Germline CDR1 reads MNHNS; CDR2 reads SASEGT. V dropped 6 bases and J dropped 4; count of bases not matched to a gene: 6. DNA for the CDR3: TGTGCCAGCAGCTTGACAGGGGGCAAAGGAAACACCATATATTTT. Its translation: CASSLTGGKGNTIYF.

The CDR3 reads CASSQSAWGEQFF. In DNA form, the CDR3 reads TGTGCCAGCAGCCAATCCGCGTGGGGTGAGCAGTTCTTC. This chain uses TRBV7-2 with TRBJ2-1, with no clear D. Trimming took off 5 bases at V and 9 bases at J, with 14 bases between the two ends. The CDR3 spans 13 residues. In germline, CDR1 is SGHTA, CDR2 FQGNSA.

This chain links TRBV15 with TRBJ1-1; D gene unclear. There are 13 residues in the CDR3. V was pared by 1 base and J by 8 bases, with 11 bases between. Looked up from germline, CDR1 is LNHNV and CDR2 is YYDKDF (reference sequence). DNA of the CDR3: TGTGCCACCAGCAGAGCAACGACTACCGAAGCTTTCTTT. It specifies CATSRATTTEAFF.

This CDR3 reads CAISGAPREGDTEAFF. The CDR3 bases are TGTGCCATCAGTGGGGCCCCCCGAGAGGGCGACACTGAAGCTTTCTTT. V and J are TRBV10-3 and TRBJ1-1; no reliable D call. This CDR3 comprises 16 residues. Trimming removed 4 bases from V and 3 bases from J, with 18 bases in between. Germline CDR1 is ENHRY and CDR2 is SYGVKD.

This clone was seen more than once but under ten times. The J gene is TRBJ2-7, the V gene TRBV28, with D possibly being TRBD1 or TRBD2 (6 bases each). The CDR3 loop spans 14 amino acids. Deletions cut 5 bases from V and 2 bases from J, with 13 bases between. Per the germline V gene, CDR1 is MDHEN and CDR2 is SYDVKM. In DNA form, the CDR3 reads TGTGCCAGCAGTCCTGGAGGGGGAACCTACGAGCAGTACTTC. This gives the protein CASSPGGGTYEQYF.

This clone was counted only a few times. This may be a read error, as it is one base from a much larger clone. This CDR3 is also generated by other DNA sequences in the sample. The chain uses TRBV10-3 and TRBJ2-1; the D is unclear. V lost 2 bases to trimming and J lost 3 bases, with 17 bases between them. CDR3 length: 17 amino acids. Germline CDR1 ENHRY, CDR2 SYGVKD. CDR3 amino acids: CAISEPFSSANYNEQFF. The CDR3 DNA reads as TGTGCCATCAGTGAGCCCTTCTCCAGCGCAAACTACAATGAGCAGTTCTTC.

This clone was detected only a few times. The V gene is TRBV28, the J gene TRBJ2-1; maybe TRBD1 (5 bases). CDR1 is MDHEN, CDR2 SYDVKM, per germline. CDR3 size: 16 residues. The V end was cut by 10 bases, the J end by 0 bases, with 19 bases between. CDR3 sequence (DNA): TGTGCCACCCGAATTGGGGCGGCCAGCTCCTACAATGAGCAGTTCTTC. It translates to CATRIGAASSYNEQFF.

Note on this clone: A much larger clone lies a single base off, so this may be a read error. Distinct nucleotide sequences in the sample also encode this CDR3. The chain joins TRBV18 to TRBJ1-5; no firm D call. The CDR3 extends over 13 amino acids. Germline values: CDR1 KGHSH, CDR2 LQKENI. Here the CDR3 reads CASSPGSNQPQHF. In DNA form, the CDR3 reads TGTGCCAGCTCACCAGGGAGCAATCAGCCCCAACATTTT.

This sequence joins TRBV7-9 and TRBJ2-7, with D perhaps given as TRBD1 or TRBD2 (5 bases each). The CDR3 is 14 amino acids. Trimming removed 8 bases at V and 4 bases at J, with 18 bases between. From germline, CDR1 is SEHNR and CDR2 FQNEAQ (reference sequence). CDR3 DNA: TGTGCCAGCCGCCTCGGGGACGGTAAGTACGAGCAGTACTTC. It yields the protein CASRLGDGKYEQYF.